The rows below give T cell receptor beta chains drawn from one sample of a study of T cell changes during pregnancy in multiple sclerosis. The repertoire was sequenced with immunoSEQ multiplex PCR; TCRdb's copy has only in-frame clones and lacks some. The data show about 79,000 clones, around nine tenths seen once. This specimen was CD4+ T cells from peripheral blood mononuclear cells, taken in the second trimester of pregnancy. Source of these receptors: a female donor with multiple sclerosis, enrolled in a pregnancy study. Each CDR3 is given with its conserved first and last residue.

V gene: TRBV11-2; CDR3 protein: CASSLFEGYHTDTQYF
V gene: TRBV7-3; CDR3 protein: CASSLTFLGSPAETQYF
V gene: TRBV25-1; CDR3 protein: CASSESRDQETQYF
V gene: TRBV11-3; CDR3 protein: CASSVTGDTQYF
V gene: TRBV19; CDR3 protein: CASSIKEGSPLHF
V gene: TRBV5-1; CDR3 protein: CASSLEARADTQYF
V gene: TRBV7-6; CDR3 protein: CASSLARQGGNTIYF
V gene: TRBV5-8; CDR3 protein: CASSLGGSSYNEQFF
V gene: TRBV7-9; CDR3 protein: CASSQDRGNEKLFF
V gene: TRBV11-1; CDR3 protein: CASSLAGTGGSYEQYF
V gene: TRBV7-8; CDR3 protein: CASSFRGLELRQLNTEAFF
V gene: TRBV7-2; CDR3 protein: CASSSRNRGRGTEAFF
V gene: TRBV18; CDR3 protein: CASSIRTGNDEQYF
V gene: TRBV19; CDR3 protein: CASRFQGASFEQYF
V gene: TRBV19; CDR3 protein: CASSDRGAVNSPLHF
V gene: TRBV19; CDR3 protein: CASSSVRAGGNEQFF